This TCR beta chain came from a study of cytomegalovirus exposure and HLA in healthy donors. The PCR was carried out with 60 Vbeta primers and 13 Jbeta primers. Using immunoSEQ multiplex PCR, the repertoire was profiled, and TCRdb retains in-frame clones only, with some absent. The table lists some 220,000 clones, around 83% of them singletons. Study results and caveats: Later on, an analysis tied approximately 15,000 TCR beta sequences to HLA alleles at 0.05 false discovery rate. There were reportedly fewer N-insertions in an Asian-associated ancestry cluster than the roughly 670-donor mean, in a later analysis. Most TCR beta V segments were productive about 90% or about 30% of the time in an earlier analysis.

About this clone: The target antigen is unknown.

The receptor's source is a girl aged 2 to 10 in good health and CMV-seronegative. Sequenced: PBMCs.

The CDR3: CASSLRSGYGVMVTEAFF. In DNA, the CDR3 is TGTGCCAGCAGCTTGCGTTCGGGGTACGGGGTCATGGTCACTGAAGCTTTCTTT. The chain uses TRBV5-6 and TRBJ1-1; D gene uncertain. The V end was cut by 1 base, the J end by 4 bases, with 23 bases between. This CDR3 region has 18 residues. Germline loops: CDR1 SGHDT, CDR2 YYEEEE.